This T cell receptor beta chain was captured by sequencing in a study of identical twins. Findings and caveats of the study: Fewer insertions were carried by abundant cord blood beta clonotypes, but none was seen in memory repertoires.

Each donor (without exception) was a healthy Caucasian. A universal primer site was incorporated via template switching, and the cDNA contained unique molecular identifiers. TCRdb reprocessed the 5' RACE reads via MiXCR and lists one record per CDR3 protein. The top ten clones hold roughly 0.43% of a sample with about 530,000 distinct CDR3 sequences, about 15% of them seen once. About this clonotype: Antigen unknown.

The V end lost 6 bases, the J end lost 7 bases, and 15 bases lay between the germline ends. The germline gives CDR1 DFQATT, CDR2 SNEGSKA (reference sequence). There are 12 residues in the CDR3. A further study also used this sample, focusing on yellow fever vaccine responses in identical twins. Per that paper: After vaccination, twins' T cell response reportedly seemed partly convergent, partly personalized.

The receptor was derived from a woman aged 18-30 years in good health. Sequencing input: CD4+ T cells sorted from blood. This rearrangement joins TRBV20-1 to TRBJ2-5, with D possibly being TRBD1 (6 bases). The CDR3 loop is CSANDRWLTQYF. CDR3 in DNA: TGCAGTGCAAACGACAGGTGGCTGACCCAGTACTTC.